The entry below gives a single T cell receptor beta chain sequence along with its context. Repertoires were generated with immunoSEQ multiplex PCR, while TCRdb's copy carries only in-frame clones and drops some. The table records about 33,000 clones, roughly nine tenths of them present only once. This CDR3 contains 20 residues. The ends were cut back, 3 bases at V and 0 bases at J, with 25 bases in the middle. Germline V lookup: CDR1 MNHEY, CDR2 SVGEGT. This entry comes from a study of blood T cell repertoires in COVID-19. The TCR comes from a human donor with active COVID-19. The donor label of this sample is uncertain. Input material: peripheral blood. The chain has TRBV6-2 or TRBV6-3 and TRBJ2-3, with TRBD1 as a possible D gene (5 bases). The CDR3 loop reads CASSYPQGLPKRPSTDTQYF. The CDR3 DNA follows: TGTGCCAGCAGTTATCCCCAGGGATTACCCAAACGCCCCAGCACAGATACGCAGTATTTT.